The 13 T cell receptor beta chains reported below all come from one sample, sequenced in a study of T cells in Graves' hyperthyroidism and ophthalmopathy. RNA transcripts provided the source from which TCR beta CDR3 regions were amplified. An initial round of RT-PCR targeting the TCR CDR3 relied on the HTBI primer set. TCRdb redid the calling of the multiplex PCR reads with MiXCR, one entry per CDR3 protein. The table includes roughly 580,000 distinct CDR3 sequences, approximately 15% detected once. The material sequenced was blood. The receptors derive from a woman aged 30 to 39 with Graves' hyperthyroidism that later progressed to Graves' ophthalmopathy.

In its sample, this clonotype was seen many times. This rearrangement joins TRBV19 to TRBJ2-5, with D possibly being TRBD2 (5 bases). The CDR3 has 16 residues. V was trimmed by 5 bases and J by 2 bases, leaving 18 bases between them. The germline gives CDR1 LNHDA, CDR2 SQIVND (reference sequence). CDR3: CASSPQRTVLQETQYF. CDR3 sequence (DNA): TGTGCCAGTAGTCCGCAGCGGACGGTGTTACAAGAGACCCAGTACTTC. Combining the CDR3 with reference TRBV19 and TRBJ2-5 gives the whole variable domain DGGITQSPKYLFRKEGQNVTLSCEQNLNHDAMYWYRQDPGQGLRLIYYSQIVNDFQKGDIAEGYSVSREKKESFPLTVTSAQKNPTAFYLCASSPQRTVLQETQYFGPGTRLLVL.

There are many counts of this clonotype. The V gene is TRBV7-2, the J gene TRBJ2-1; D not resolved. Looked up from germline, CDR1 is SGHTA and CDR2 is FQGNSA. V lost 0 bases to trimming and J lost 5 bases, with 11 bases between them. The CDR3 sequence is 15 residues long. CDR3 in DNA: TGTGCCAGCAGCTTAGCGGGGATTACAGACAATGAGCAGTTCTTC. Translated, it gives CASSLAGITDNEQFF.

This clonotype was detected many times. The chain couples TRBV2 to TRBJ2-6; D gene ambiguous. Germline V gene lookup returns CDR1 SNHLY and CDR2 FYNNEI. Trimming shortened V by 5 bases and J by 0 bases, and 8 bases separated the two germline ends. The CDR3 spans 15 residues. The CDR3 DNA reads as TGTGCCAGCAGTTTTGGGTACTCTGGGGCCAACGTCCTGACTTTC. Translated, it gives CASSFGYSGANVLTF.

This clonotype appeared many times. The rearrangement links TRBV20-1 to TRBJ2-2; TRBD2 matches 7 bases. Per the germline V gene, CDR1 is DFQATT and CDR2 is SNEGSKA (reference sequence). This CDR3 region has 15 residues. With 0 bases clipped from V and 0 bases from J, the junction kept 1 base outside the gene matches. CDR3 residues: CSAREGRANTGELFF. CDR3 coding DNA: TGCAGTGCTAGAGAGGGGAGGGCGAACACCGGGGAGCTGTTTTTT.

The chain links TRBV5-1 to TRBJ2-2; D possibly matches TRBD1 or TRBD2 (7 bases each). This CDR3 is built from 14 residues. Germline CDR1 is SGHRS and CDR2 is YFSETQ. The V end lost 4 bases, the J end lost 6 bases, and 13 bases lay between the germline ends. CDR3 in DNA: TGCGCCAGCAGCATCGCAGGGGGGGCCGGGGAGCTGTTTTTT. This translates into CASSIAGGAGELFF.

CDR3 nucleotides: TGTGCCAGCAGTGACTCCGGGGTCCGTGGCTACACCTTC. It encodes CASSDSGVRGYTF. This chain uses TRBV6-4 with TRBJ1-2; D uncertain. Germline loops: CDR1 MRHNA, CDR2 SNTAGT. With 0 bases removed from V and 7 bases from J, the gap between germline ends came to 9 bases. This CDR3 is built from 13 residues.

In its sample, this clonotype was seen many times. The CDR3 region has the DNA TGTGCCAGCTGTGGGGAGGGGGCGGGGGAAGAGACCCAGTACTTC. Protein sequence: CASCGEGAGEETQYF. The V gene is TRBV12-3 or TRBV12-4, the J gene TRBJ2-5; perhaps D is TRBD1 or TRBD2 (7 bases each). The CDR3 consists of 15 residues. Trimming left V 8 bases short and J 3 bases short, with 19 bases between.

This clonotype was detected ten times or more. The chain joins TRBV24-1 to TRBJ2-2, with TRBD2 identical over 13 bases. The CDR3 has 18 amino acids. Unmatched junction bases numbered 0, after V lost 0 bases and J lost 0 bases. Germline lookup yields CDR1 KGHDR and CDR2 SFDVKD. The CDR3 here is CATSDLTSGRANTGELFF. In DNA form, the CDR3 reads TGTGCCACCAGTGATTTGACTAGCGGGAGGGCGAACACCGGGGAGCTGTTTTTT.

This clonotype turned up a few times. V and J are TRBV7-2 and TRBJ2-1, with TRBD1 identical over 8 bases. CDR1 is SGHTA, CDR2 FQGNSA, per germline. The V gene end was trimmed by 1 base and the J gene end by 11 bases; junction bases not matched to a gene: 10. CDR3 length: 15 amino acids. In nucleotides, the CDR3 is TGTGCCAGCAGCTTAGAAGGACAGGGTTACCTTCAGCAGTTCTTC. Translation gives CASSLEGQGYLQQFF. The whole variable domain, remainder taken from reference TRBV7-2 and TRBJ2-1, is GAGVSQSPSNKVTEKGKDVELRCDPISGHTALYWYRQSLGQGLEFLIYFQGNSAPDKSGLPSDRFSAERTGGSVSTLTIQRTQQEDSAVYLCASSLEGQGYLQQFFGPGTRLTVL.

This clonotype occurred many times. The chain links TRBV12-3 or TRBV12-4 to TRBJ2-1, with 9 bases fitting TRBD1. The CDR3 spans 15 residues. Trimming took 5 bases from V and 3 from J; bases not matched to a gene: 5. The CDR3 nucleotides are TGTGCCAGCAGTCCCGGACAGGGGTTCTACAATGAGCAGTTCTTC. Protein: CASSPGQGFYNEQFF.

This CDR3 is CASSETGDRAPTGELFF. The CDR3 coding sequence is TGTGCCAGCAGTGAAACAGGGGACAGGGCCCCCACCGGGGAGCTGTTTTTT. This chain uses TRBV12-3 or TRBV12-4 with TRBJ2-2; the match to TRBD1 covers 9 bases. The CDR3 totals 17 residues. Germline trimming cut 5 bases from V and 4 bases from J; bases unmatched to any gene: 11.

This clonotype was counted ten times or more. The chain links TRBV7-9 to TRBJ1-5; tentatively, D is TRBD1 (5 bases). The CDR3 is made up of 14 amino acids. Germline lookup yields CDR1 SEHNR and CDR2 FQNEAQ (reference sequence). Trimming shortened V by 5 bases and J by 0 bases, and 8 bases separated the two germline ends. CDR3 sequence (DNA): TGTGCCAGCAGCCGGGACTATAGCAATCAGCCCCAGCATTTT. It yields the protein CASSRDYSNQPQHF.

This clonotype showed up many times. The gene calls are TRBV11-2 and TRBJ1-1; possibly TRBD1 for D (6 bases). Germline-derived CDR1 and CDR2 are SGHAT and FQNNGV. V shed 7 bases and J shed 4 bases, with 16 bases lying between them. This CDR3 has 14 residues. The CDR3 here is CASNFPQGGTEAFF. CDR3 DNA sequence: TGTGCCAGCAACTTTCCACAGGGTGGCACTGAAGCTTTCTTT.